This T cell receptor (beta chain) was observed in a study of blood T cell repertoires in COVID-19. The table came from immunoSEQ multiplex PCR; TCRdb's copy has only in-frame clones and leaves some out. This sample has around 260,000 clones; around 87% occur once, and the top ten carry 5.2%. The TCR sequence derives from a woman aged 55-69 years with COVID-19, enrolled during active disease. The sequenced material came from peripheral blood.

The CDR3 protein is CASSPGQGTEQYF. The CDR3, as DNA: TGTGCCAGCTCACCAGGACAGGGGACCGAGCAGTACTTC. This chain connects TRBV18 to TRBJ2-7; TRBD1 aligns across 9 bases. The germline V gene encodes CDR1 KGHSH and CDR2 LQKENI. Germline trimming cut 2 bases from V and 6 bases from J; bases unmatched to any gene: 2. The CDR3 loop spans 13 amino acids. Supplemented by reference TRBV18 and TRBJ2-7, the full variable domain reads NAGVMQNPRHLVRRRGQEARLRCSPMKGHSHVYWYRQLPEEGLKFMVYLQKENIIDESGMPKERFSAEFPKEGPSILRIQQVVRGDSAAYFCASSPGQGTEQYFGPGTRLTVT.